This is a list of T cell receptor beta chains from one sample in a study of identical twins. TCRdb called the 5' RACE reads again in MiXCR, with one record for every CDR3 protein. Here the sample spans fewer than 550,000 distinct CDR3 sequences, around 15% being singletons. The data also belong to a second study, concerning yellow fever vaccine responses in identical twins.

The sequencing sample was made of CD4+ T cells sorted from blood. The origin of the receptors is a young woman in good health. Each CDR3 is given with its conserved first and last residue. A D gene is named only where the DNA matches it firmly. For some rows the clone size is stated as once, few or many, or as a class when expanded; others skip it.

-,TRBJ2-7,few,TRBV11-3,TGTGCCAGCAGCCCACCGACTAGTCCTTCCTACGAGCAGTACTTC,CASSPPTSPSYEQYF
TRBD2,TRBJ2-3,-,TRBV9,TGTGCCAGCAGCGTAGGAATAGCGGGAGGTTTGAACTCAGATACGCAGTATTTT,CASSVGIAGGLNSDTQYF
-,TRBJ2-5,few,TRBV5-1,TGCGCCAGCAGCTTGGTATTACAGCTCGGCGAGACCCAGTACTTC,CASSLVLQLGETQYF
-,TRBJ1-5,few,TRBV28,TGTGCCAGCAGTGCTAGACAGGCCGCCAATCAGCCCCAGCATTTT,CASSARQAANQPQHF
-,TRBJ2-2,few,TRBV5-1,TGCGCCAGCAGCTCAGTGGGACAAAGCACCGGGGAGCTGTTTTTT,CASSSVGQSTGELFF
-,TRBJ2-4,many,TRBV20-1,TGCAGTGCGAGAAAAGCAGACGGGGAAAACATTCAGTACTTC,CSARKADGENIQYF
TRBD2,TRBJ2-1,few,TRBV20-1,TGCAGTGCTAGAGATCGGGGACTAGCGGACTACAATGAGCAGTTCTTC,CSARDRGLADYNEQFF
-,TRBJ2-3,few,TRBV5-1,TGCGCCAGCAGCTTGGAATCCAGGCCGACAGATACGCAGTATTTT,CASSLESRPTDTQYF
-,TRBJ2-5,few,TRBV9,TGTGCCAGCAGCCTCCCGGACACGGAGACCCAGTACTTC,CASSLPDTETQYF
-,TRBJ2-3,-,TRBV20-1,TGCAGTGCTAGTAGAGGGGGGGCGGGCCCAGATACGCAGTATTTT,CSASRGGAGPDTQYF
-,TRBJ2-1,-,TRBV14,TGTGCCAGCAGCCAAGATCCCCGGGCAAAAGAGGAGCAGTTCTTC,CASSQDPRAKEEQFF